These 29 T cell receptor beta chains share one sample of origin, sequenced in a study. TCRdb called the 5' RACE reads again in MiXCR, with one record for every CDR3 protein. The repertoire consists of tens of thousands of distinct CDR3 sequences, with about 26% occurring once and the leading ten covering 3.5% to 4.5%. Sequenced sample: naive CD4+ T cells sorted from a lymph node. Subset noted: naive CD4+ T cells, CD4+CD45RA+CD25-. Receptor source: a female donor with breast cancer.

This rearrangement joins TRBV6-2 or TRBV6-3 to TRBJ2-5; 7 nucleotides line up with TRBD1. The ends lost 6 bases at V and 2 bases at J; junction bases unmatched: 6. CDR1 and CDR2 (germline): MNHEY, SVGEGT. CDR3 length: 14 amino acids. DNA of the CDR3: TGTGCCAGCAGCCGACAGGGTTGGCAAGAGACCCAGTACTTC. It translates to CASSRQGWQETQYF.

The V gene is TRBV5-1, the J gene TRBJ2-3; TRBD2 agrees at 8 bases. Germline V gives CDR1 SGHRS, CDR2 YFSETQ. The CDR3 is 16 residues long. V shed 4 bases and J 5 bases; nucleotides not matched to a gene: 12. DNA for the CDR3: TGCGCCAGCAGCCGCCTTAGCGGGGTGGAGGTAGATACGCAGTATTTT. It translates to CASSRLSGVEVDTQYF.

A word on this clonotype: One end of the junction varies from germline; a read error may be responsible. The J gene is TRBJ2-1, the V gene TRBV5-1; TRBD2 aligns across 7 bases. Germline assignment: CDR1 SGHRS and CDR2 YFSETQ. The CDR3 covers 17 residues. The CDR3 sequence is CSSSLATSVSSYNEQFF. The CDR3, as DNA: TGCTCCAGCAGCTTGGCTACTAGCGTAAGCTCCTACAATGAGCAGTTCTTC.

A note on this clonotype: A single base separates this from a much larger clone, so it may be a read error. The conserved phenylalanine or tryptophan is not found at the CDR3 terminus, so this likely reflects a read error. The rearrangement uses TRBV12-3 or TRBV12-4 and TRBJ2-1; 7 positions agree with TRBD1. This CDR3 has 15 residues. The V segment lost 4 bases and the J segment 2 bases; nucleotides outside the gene matches: 5. The CDR3 sequence is CASSWGQSAYNEQFC. CDR3 sequence (DNA): TGTGCCAGCAGTTGGGGACAGTCCGCCTACAATGAGCAGTTCTGC.

This clonotype was detected a few times. This chain uses TRBV12-3 or TRBV12-4 with TRBJ1-5; D unresolved. V lost 2 bases to trimming and J lost 5 bases, with 7 bases between them. CDR3 length: 13 residues. The CDR3 coding sequence is TGTGCCAGCAGTTTACAGGCAGATCAGCCCCAGCATTTT. Translated, it gives CASSLQADQPQHF.

This clonotype showed up just a few times. The V call is TRBV6-2 or TRBV6-3, the J call TRBJ2-7; D remains ambiguous. The germline CDR1 and CDR2 sequences are MNHEY and SVGEGT. V shed 2 bases and J shed 2 bases, with 4 bases lying between them. The CDR3 totals 12 residues. In DNA, the CDR3 is TGTGCCAGCAGTTACCCTACCTACGAGCAGTACTTC. It yields the protein CASSYPTYEQYF.

This chain joins TRBV12-3 or TRBV12-4 and TRBJ2-3; no clear D. The CDR3 consists of 14 residues. Trimming pared 1 base from V and 0 bases from J, leaving 5 bases between. In DNA form, the CDR3 reads TGTGCCAGCAGTTTAGGGAGTAGCACAGATACGCAGTATTTT. Residues: CASSLGSSTDTQYF.

V is TRBV7-2 and J is TRBJ1-6; 12 bases fit TRBD1. The junction had 7 bases not matched to a gene; V was cut back by 6 bases and J by 7 bases. The CDR3 has 16 residues. Germline loops: CDR1 SGHTA, CDR2 FQGNSA. CDR3 nucleotide sequence: TGTGCCAGCAGGCAGGGACAGGGGGCGCAAAATTCACCCCTCCACTTT. Translated, it gives CASRQGQGAQNSPLHF. Filled out from reference TRBV7-2 and TRBJ1-6, the complete variable domain reads GAGVSQSPSNKVTEKGKDVELRCDPISGHTALYWYRQSLGQGLEFLIYFQGNSAPDKSGLPSDRFSAERTGGSVSTLTIQRTQQEDSAVYLCASRQGQGAQNSPLHFGNGTRLTVT.

The table lists this clonotype with a few counts. V usage is TRBV20-1 and J usage is TRBJ2-1; the match to TRBD2 covers 12 bases. Germline V gives CDR1 DFQATT, CDR2 SNEGSKA (reference sequence). Unmatched junction bases numbered 7, after V lost 7 bases and J lost 9 bases. The CDR3 loop spans 13 amino acids. In DNA, the CDR3 is TGCAGTGGAACTAGCGGGAGGACCAGTGAGCAGTTCTTC. It codes for CSGTSGRTSEQFF.

The CDR3 reads CASSRTNSGNTIYF. As DNA, the CDR3 is TGTGCCAGCTCAAGGACCAACTCTGGAAACACCATATATTTT. The chain joins TRBV18 to TRBJ1-3; D gene uncertain. CDR3 length equals 14 residues. From germline, CDR1 is KGHSH and CDR2 LQKENI. Trimming took off 5 bases at V and 0 bases at J, with 8 bases between the two ends.

This clonotype was picked up a small number of times. The chain is built from TRBV7-2 and TRBJ1-1; TRBD1 might be the D (5 bases). This CDR3 spans 16 amino acids. The germline V gene has CDR1 SGHTA and CDR2 FQGNSA. The V gene lost 8 bases and the J gene lost 0 bases, with 19 bases spanning the gap. CDR3 protein: CASGKSKTAVNTEAFF. CDR3 coding DNA: TGTGCCAGCGGAAAAAGTAAGACAGCCGTGAACACTGAAGCTTTCTTT. Together with reference TRBV7-2 and TRBJ1-1, the CDR3 gives the full variable domain: GAGVSQSPSNKVTEKGKDVELRCDPISGHTALYWYRQSLGQGLEFLIYFQGNSAPDKSGLPSDRFSAERTGGSVSTLTIQRTQQEDSAVYLCASGKSKTAVNTEAFFGQGTRLTVV.

This clonotype was seen ten or more times. The rearrangement uses TRBV7-8 and TRBJ2-3, with TRBD2 matching over 14 bases. The V gene's germline CDR1 is SGHVS and CDR2 FQNEAQ. V dropped 7 bases and J dropped 4; count of bases not matched to a gene: 4. There are 15 residues in the CDR3. In DNA form, the CDR3 reads TGTGCCAGCACCCGGACTAGCGGGAGGCCAGATACGCAGTATTTT. This codes for CASTRTSGRPDTQYF.

By share, this clonotype ranks as medium-sized (0.01 to 0.1%). The chain employs TRBV9 and TRBJ2-5, with 7 nucleotides matching TRBD2. Germline V gives CDR1 SGDLS, CDR2 YYNGEE. J gave up 5 bases and V 4 bases, and 5 bases lay outside the gene matches. This CDR3 region has 13 residues. DNA of the CDR3: TGTGCCAGCAGCCTGGGACTACGGGAGACCCAGTACTTC. As protein: CASSLGLRETQYF.

This clonotype appeared a single time. Being one base from a much bigger clone, this may be a read error. The genes are TRBV7-2 and TRBJ1-5, with a possible D match to TRBD1 (5 bases). CDR1 and CDR2 from the germline V gene are SGHTA and FQGNSA. The CDR3 sequence is 12 residues long. The CDR3 loop reads CASGFRGQPQHF. The CDR3 DNA sequence: TGTGCCAGCGGCTTTAGGGGTCAGCCCCAGCATTTT. The variable domain in full, with the rest retrieved from reference TRBV7-2 and TRBJ1-5, is GAGVSQSPSNKVTEKGKDVELRCDPISGHTALYWYRQSLGQGLEFLIYFQGNSAPDKSGLPSDRFSAERTGGSVSTLTIQRTQQEDSAVYLCASGFRGQPQHFGDGTRLSIL.

With regard to this clonotype: A much larger clone sits a single nucleotide away, making a read error possible. In nucleotides, the CDR3 is TGCGCCAGCAGCACGGGACAGGGTTCCCGTAGCTCCTACGAGCAGTACTTC. Its protein is CASSTGQGSRSSYEQYF. The V gene is TRBV4-1, the J gene TRBJ2-7, with 9 bases that match TRBD1. From germline, CDR1 is MGHRA and CDR2 YSYEKL. V dropped 5 bases and J dropped 0; count of bases not matched to a gene: 11. The CDR3 totals 17 residues.

J is TRBJ1-1 and V is TRBV5-1, with D uncertain. This CDR3 spans 15 amino acids. Trimming removed 3 bases at V and 1 base at J, with 13 bases between. CDR1 is SGHRS, CDR2 YFSETQ, per germline. The CDR3, as DNA: TGCGCCAGCAGCTACTCAACGGGAGGGAACACTGAAGCTTTCTTT. Translation: CASSYSTGGNTEAFF. Together with reference TRBV5-1 and TRBJ1-1, the CDR3 gives the full variable domain: KAGVTQTPRYLIKTRGQQVTLSCSPISGHRSVSWYQQTPGQGLQFLFEYFSETQRNKGNFPGRFSGRQFSNSRSEMNVSTLELGDSALYLCASSYSTGGNTEAFFGQGTRLTVV.

This clonotype has a count of ten or more. The V call is TRBV27, the J call TRBJ1-4, with D perhaps matching TRBD1 (5 bases). V lost 7 bases and J 4 bases, leaving 16 bases between the germline ends. CDR3 length: 15 amino acids. Germline values: CDR1 MNHEY, CDR2 SMNVEV (reference sequence). CDR3 nucleotides: TGTGCCAGCACCACCCGGCGGGGGTTTAATGAAAAACTGTTTTTT. As protein: CASTTRRGFNEKLFF.

This clonotype was seen many times. This chain connects TRBV5-1 to TRBJ2-5; 11 nucleotides line up with TRBD1. The CDR3 runs to 15 residues. The germline V gene encodes CDR1 SGHRS and CDR2 YFSETQ. The V segment lost 4 bases and the J segment 4 bases; nucleotides outside the gene matches: 6. CDR3 sequence: CASSTAGTGGETQYF. In DNA, the CDR3 is TGCGCCAGCAGCACGGCCGGGACAGGGGGAGAGACCCAGTACTTC.

In this sample, this clonotype turned up a few times. V gene TRBV27 combines with J gene TRBJ2-7, with D hard to call. Germline V gives CDR1 MNHEY, CDR2 SMNVEV (reference sequence). The length of the CDR3 is 15 residues. The V end was cut by 3 bases, the J end by 5 bases, with 17 bases between. The chain's CDR3 is CASSFVSQSANEQYF. CDR3 nucleotides: TGTGCCAGCAGTTTCGTGAGCCAGTCGGCGAACGAGCAGTACTTC.

The table lists this clonotype with a few counts. V gene TRBV5-5 combines with J gene TRBJ2-3; 8 positions match TRBD1. From germline, CDR1 is SGHKS and CDR2 YYEKEE (reference sequence). The CDR3 has 21 residues. V shed 4 bases, J shed 1 base, and the junction held 23 bases outside the gene matches. As DNA, the CDR3 is TGTGCCAGCAGCCAAGAAACGATCGGACAGGGCAGACCTCCGGGCACAGATACGCAGTATTTT. Its protein is CASSQETIGQGRPPGTDTQYF. Full variable domain (remainder filled in from reference TRBV5-5 and TRBJ2-3): DAGVTQSPTHLIKTRGQQVTLRCSPISGHKSVSWYQQVLGQGPQFIFQYYEKEERGRGNFPDRFSARQFPNYSSELNVNALLLGDSALYLCASSQETIGQGRPPGTDTQYFGPGTRLTVL.

This clonotype was recorded many times. V gene TRBV6-2 or TRBV6-3 combines with J gene TRBJ2-1; D could derive from TRBD1 or TRBD2 (5 bases each). Looked up from germline, CDR1 is MNHEY and CDR2 is SVGEGT. Deletions cut 4 bases from V and 6 bases from J, with 16 bases between. The CDR3 extends over 15 amino acids. Written as DNA, the CDR3 is TGTGCCAGCAGTTGGGGCCCGACTATGCCCAATGAGCAGTTCTTC. Protein sequence: CASSWGPTMPNEQFF.

The chain is built from TRBV27 and TRBJ2-1; D ambiguous. CDR3 size: 13 residues. The V and J ends lost 7 bases and 2 bases respectively, with 9 bases between them. Germline CDR1 and CDR2: MNHEY and SMNVEV (reference sequence). For the CDR3, the DNA is TGTGCCAGCAACGGTTGTGCCTACAATGAGCAGTTCTTC. Translated, it gives CASNGCAYNEQFF.

A few counts support this clonotype. The rearrangement links TRBV29-1 to TRBJ1-5; the D gene is possibly TRBD1 (5 bases). The length of the CDR3 is 12 residues. From germline, CDR1 is SQVTM and CDR2 ANQGSEA. Trimming removed 4 bases at V and 3 bases at J, with 7 bases between. In DNA form, the CDR3 reads TGCAGCGTTGGGGGGGACAATCAGCCCCAGCATTTT. This translates into CSVGGDNQPQHF.

The gene calls are TRBV12-3 or TRBV12-4 and TRBJ2-7; 8 bases agree with TRBD1. J lost 5 bases, V lost 6 bases, and 6 bases had no gene match. This CDR3 spans 13 amino acids. This chain's CDR3 is CASSRDRPHEQYF. The CDR3 region has the DNA TGTGCCAGCAGCCGGGACAGGCCCCACGAGCAGTACTTC.

A remark on this clonotype: This clone may be a read error of a much larger clone one base away. The V call is TRBV7-2, the J call TRBJ1-1, with TRBD1 matching over 7 bases. The germline V gene encodes CDR1 SGHTA and CDR2 FQGNSA. Unmatched junction bases numbered 10, after V lost 8 bases and J lost 4 bases. The CDR3 extends over 14 amino acids. The chain's CDR3 is CASGYRQGRTEAFF. CDR3 coding DNA: TGTGCCAGCGGCTACAGACAGGGACGCACTGAAGCTTTCTTT.

The genes are TRBV27 and TRBJ2-7; 7 bases line up with TRBD2. J gave up 3 bases and V 2 bases, and 13 bases lay outside the gene matches. Per the germline V gene, CDR1 is MNHEY and CDR2 is SMNVEV (reference sequence). There are 17 residues in the CDR3. The CDR3 sequence is CASSLTGITSAYYEQYF. CDR3 in DNA: TGTGCCAGCAGTTTAACTGGCATAACTAGCGCTTACTACGAGCAGTACTTC.

This rearrangement joins TRBV12-3 or TRBV12-4 to TRBJ2-1; TRBD1 agrees at 7 bases. CDR3 length: 15 residues. Trimming took 5 bases from V and 8 from J; bases not matched to a gene: 12. CDR3 DNA: TGTGCCAGCAGTCTCAGGGGGTACGGTATCTATGAGCAGTTCTTC. It codes for CASSLRGYGIYEQFF.

Points on this clonotype: Being one base from a much bigger clone, this may be a read error. The chain links TRBV9 to TRBJ2-6, with TRBD1 matching over 8 bases. Unmatched junction bases numbered 8, after V lost 3 bases and J lost 0 bases. Germline lookup yields CDR1 SGDLS and CDR2 YYNGEE. This CDR3 spans 18 amino acids. CDR3 region: CASSGTGTHYSGANVLTF. The CDR3 DNA reads TGTGCCAGCAGCGGGACAGGGACCCATTACTCTGGGGCCAACGTCCTGACTTTC. The whole variable domain, filled in from reference TRBV9 and TRBJ2-6, reads DSGVTQTPKHLITATGQRVTLRCSPRSGDLSVYWYQQSLDQGLQFLIQYYNGEERAKGNILERFSAQQFPDLHSELNLSSLELGDSALYFCASSGTGTHYSGANVLTFGAGSRLTVL.

The table lists this clonotype with a few counts. This chain uses TRBV12-3 or TRBV12-4 with TRBJ1-2; TRBD1 matches 8 bases. J gave up 4 bases and V 6 bases, and 7 bases lay outside the gene matches. The CDR3 contains 14 residues. The CDR3, as DNA: TGTGCCAGCAGCTTCGGACAGGGTACCTATGGCTACACCTTC. Encoded protein: CASSFGQGTYGYTF.